The present entry profiles one T cell receptor beta chain with its context. Its cognate antigen is unknown. The sample belongs to a study of T cell responses to AZD1222 COVID-19 vaccine. Trimming cost V 2 bases and J 7 bases, with 6 bases left between them. The CDR3 extends over 13 amino acids. Profiled with immunoSEQ multiplex PCR; TCRdb holds only in-frame clones, not every one. Of tens of thousands of clones in the sample, roughly 90% were seen once. Notes on the study in general: In a largely white British group with more females than males, clonal diversity was possibly underestimated.

The sequence was obtained from an adult in good health. The source material was peripheral blood, sampled on day 0 of AZD1222 vaccination. This chain joins TRBV12-3 or TRBV12-4 and TRBJ1-6, with D perhaps matching TRBD1 (5 bases). CDR3 sequence: CASSLWGNSPLHF. Written as DNA, the CDR3 is TGTGCCAGCAGTTTATGGGGGAATTCACCCCTCCACTTT.